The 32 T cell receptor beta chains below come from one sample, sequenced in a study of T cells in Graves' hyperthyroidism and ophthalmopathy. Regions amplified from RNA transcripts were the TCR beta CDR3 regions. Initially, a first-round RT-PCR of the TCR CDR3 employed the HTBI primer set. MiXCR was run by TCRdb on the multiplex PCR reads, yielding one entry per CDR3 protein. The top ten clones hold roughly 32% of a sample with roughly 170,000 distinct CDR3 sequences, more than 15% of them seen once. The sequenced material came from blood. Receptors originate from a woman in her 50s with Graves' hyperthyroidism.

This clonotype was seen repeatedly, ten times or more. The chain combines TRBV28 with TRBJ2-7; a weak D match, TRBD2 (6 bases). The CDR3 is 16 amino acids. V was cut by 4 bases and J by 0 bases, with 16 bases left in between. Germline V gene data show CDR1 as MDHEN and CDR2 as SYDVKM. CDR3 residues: CASSSLGRGSSYEQYF. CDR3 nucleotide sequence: TGTGCCAGCAGTTCCCTAGGTCGGGGGTCCTCCTACGAGCAGTACTTC.

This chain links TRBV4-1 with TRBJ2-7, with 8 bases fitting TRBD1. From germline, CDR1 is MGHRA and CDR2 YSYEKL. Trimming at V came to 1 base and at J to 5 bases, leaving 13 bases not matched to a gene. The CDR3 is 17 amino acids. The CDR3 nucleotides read TGCGCCAGCAGCCAAGGGAGGTTGGGACAGGAAATCCACGAGCAGTACTTC. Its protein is CASSQGRLGQEIHEQYF.

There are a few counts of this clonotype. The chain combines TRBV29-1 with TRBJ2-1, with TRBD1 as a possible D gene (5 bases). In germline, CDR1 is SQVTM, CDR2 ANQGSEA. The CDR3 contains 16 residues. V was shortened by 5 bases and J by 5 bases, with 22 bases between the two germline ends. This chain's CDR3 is CSVKAYYRSNHNEQFF. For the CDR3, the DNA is TGCAGCGTTAAGGCCTATTACAGGTCAAATCACAATGAGCAGTTCTTC.

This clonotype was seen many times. The CDR3 DNA reads as TGTGCTAGTGGTTTAGTGGGAAGCACTGAAGCTTTCTTT. It translates to CASGLVGSTEAFF. The chain couples TRBV12-5 to TRBJ1-1; D uncertain. V was shortened by 3 bases and J by 4 bases, with 9 bases between the two germline ends. Germline CDR1 reads LGHNT; CDR2 reads FRNRAP. This CDR3 region has 13 residues.

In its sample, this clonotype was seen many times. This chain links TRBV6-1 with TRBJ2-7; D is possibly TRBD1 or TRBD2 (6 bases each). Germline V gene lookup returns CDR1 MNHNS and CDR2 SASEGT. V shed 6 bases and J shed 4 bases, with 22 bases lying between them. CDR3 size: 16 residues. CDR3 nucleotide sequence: TGTGCCAGCAGGTTTCGGCGGTCTGGGGGGCCGTACGAGCAGTACTTC. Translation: CASRFRRSGGPYEQYF.

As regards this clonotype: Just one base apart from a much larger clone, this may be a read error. CDR3 sequence: CASSSRQASSNEKLFF. The CDR3 DNA is TGTGCCAGCAGCTCTAGACAGGCGTCATCTAATGAAAAACTGTTTTTT. This chain joins TRBV7-2 and TRBJ1-4; D is possibly TRBD1 (6 bases). Trimming shortened V by 4 bases and J by 3 bases, and 15 bases separated the two germline ends. The CDR3 spans 16 residues. Germline V gene lookup returns CDR1 SGHTA and CDR2 FQGNSA.

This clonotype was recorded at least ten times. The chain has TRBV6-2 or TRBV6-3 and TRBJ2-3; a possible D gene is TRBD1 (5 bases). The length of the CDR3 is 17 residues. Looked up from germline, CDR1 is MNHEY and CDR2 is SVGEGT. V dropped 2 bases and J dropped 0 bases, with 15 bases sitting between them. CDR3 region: CASSYNFLGPSTDTQYF. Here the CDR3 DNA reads TGTGCCAGCAGTTACAATTTCCTGGGGCCCAGCACAGATACGCAGTATTTT.

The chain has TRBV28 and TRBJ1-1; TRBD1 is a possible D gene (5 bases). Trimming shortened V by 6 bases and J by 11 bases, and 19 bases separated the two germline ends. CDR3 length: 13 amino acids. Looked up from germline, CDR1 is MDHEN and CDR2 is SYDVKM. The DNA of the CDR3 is TGTGCCAGCAGAGCCGGGGGTGTCCGGGGGGCTTTCTTT. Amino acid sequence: CASRAGGVRGAFF. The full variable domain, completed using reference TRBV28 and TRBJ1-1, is DVKVTQSSRYLVKRTGEKVFLECVQDMDHENMFWYRQDPGLGLRLIYFSYDVKMKEKGDIPEGYSVSREKKERFSLILESASTNQTSMYLCASRAGGVRGAFFGQGTRLTVV.

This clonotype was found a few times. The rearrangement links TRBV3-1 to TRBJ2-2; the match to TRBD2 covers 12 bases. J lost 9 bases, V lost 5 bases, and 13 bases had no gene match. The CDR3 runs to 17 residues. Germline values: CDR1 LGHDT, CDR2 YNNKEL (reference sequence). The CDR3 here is CASSSSSGGASFRELFF. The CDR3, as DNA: TGTGCCAGCAGCTCCTCTAGCGGGGGGGCCTCTTTCCGGGAGCTGTTTTTT.

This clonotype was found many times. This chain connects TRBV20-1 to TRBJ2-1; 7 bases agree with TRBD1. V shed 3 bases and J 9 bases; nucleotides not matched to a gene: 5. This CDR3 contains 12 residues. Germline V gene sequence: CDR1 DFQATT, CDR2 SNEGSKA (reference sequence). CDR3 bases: TGCAGTGCTAGCGGCAGGGGGACTGAGCAGTTCTTC. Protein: CSASGRGTEQFF.

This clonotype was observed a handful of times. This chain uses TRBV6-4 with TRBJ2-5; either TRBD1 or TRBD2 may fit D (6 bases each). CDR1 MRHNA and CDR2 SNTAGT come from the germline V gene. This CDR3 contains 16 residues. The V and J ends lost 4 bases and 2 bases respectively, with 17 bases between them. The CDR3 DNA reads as TGTGCCAGCAGTGCCTACCCCGGAGGGGGGCAAGAGACCCAGTACTTC. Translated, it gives CASSAYPGGGQETQYF.

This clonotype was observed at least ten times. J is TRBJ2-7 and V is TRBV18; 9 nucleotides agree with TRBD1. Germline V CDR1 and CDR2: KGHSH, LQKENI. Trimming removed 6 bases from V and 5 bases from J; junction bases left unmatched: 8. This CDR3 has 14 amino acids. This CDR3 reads CASSQNRGRHEQYF. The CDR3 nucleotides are TGTGCCAGCTCGCAAAACAGGGGGCGTCACGAGCAGTACTTC.

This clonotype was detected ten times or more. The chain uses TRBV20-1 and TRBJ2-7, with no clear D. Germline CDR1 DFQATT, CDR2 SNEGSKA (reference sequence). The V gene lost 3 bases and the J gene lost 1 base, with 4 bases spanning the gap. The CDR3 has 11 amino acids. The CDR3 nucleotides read TGCAGTGCTAGGAAGTCCTACGAGCAGTACTTC. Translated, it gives CSARKSYEQYF.

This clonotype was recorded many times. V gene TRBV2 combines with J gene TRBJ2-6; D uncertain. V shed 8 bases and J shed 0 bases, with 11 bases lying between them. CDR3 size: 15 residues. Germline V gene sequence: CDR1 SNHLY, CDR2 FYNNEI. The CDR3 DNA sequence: TGTGCCAGCTATCTAGTTTTCTCTGGGGCCAACGTCCTGACTTTC. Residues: CASYLVFSGANVLTF.

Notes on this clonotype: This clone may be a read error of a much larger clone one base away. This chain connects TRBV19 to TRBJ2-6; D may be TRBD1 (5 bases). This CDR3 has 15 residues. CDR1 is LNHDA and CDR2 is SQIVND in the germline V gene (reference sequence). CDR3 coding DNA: TGTGCCAGTAGTAACACCCCCTCTGGGGCCAACATCCTGACTTTC. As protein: CASSNTPSGANILTF.

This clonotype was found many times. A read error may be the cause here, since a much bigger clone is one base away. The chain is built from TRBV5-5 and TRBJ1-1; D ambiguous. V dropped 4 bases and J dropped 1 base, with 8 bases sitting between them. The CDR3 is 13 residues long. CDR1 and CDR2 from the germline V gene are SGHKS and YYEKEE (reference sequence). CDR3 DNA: TGTGCCAGCAGCCACACAAGGAACACTGAAGCTTTCTTT. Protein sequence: CASSHTRNTEAFF.

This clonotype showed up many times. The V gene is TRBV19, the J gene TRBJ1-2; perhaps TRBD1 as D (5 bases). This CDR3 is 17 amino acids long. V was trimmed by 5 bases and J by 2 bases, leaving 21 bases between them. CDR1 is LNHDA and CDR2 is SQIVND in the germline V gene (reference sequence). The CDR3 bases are TGTGCCAGTAGTCCCGGGGACTCAAAAGGGTGGAACTATGGCTACACCTTC. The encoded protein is CASSPGDSKGWNYGYTF.

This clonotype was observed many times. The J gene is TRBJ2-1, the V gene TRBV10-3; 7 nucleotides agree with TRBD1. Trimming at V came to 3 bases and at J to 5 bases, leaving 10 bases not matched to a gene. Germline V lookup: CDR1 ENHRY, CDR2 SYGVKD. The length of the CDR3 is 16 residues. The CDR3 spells CAISDPETGWHNEQFF. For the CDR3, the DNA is TGTGCCATCAGTGACCCCGAGACAGGGTGGCACAATGAGCAGTTCTTC.

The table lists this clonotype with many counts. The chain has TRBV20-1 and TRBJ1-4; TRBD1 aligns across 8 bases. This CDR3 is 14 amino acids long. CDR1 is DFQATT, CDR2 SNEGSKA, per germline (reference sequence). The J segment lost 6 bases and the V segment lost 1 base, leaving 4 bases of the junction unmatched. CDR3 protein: CSARVGQGYEKLFF. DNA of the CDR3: TGCAGTGCTAGAGTAGGACAGGGTTATGAAAAACTGTTTTTT.

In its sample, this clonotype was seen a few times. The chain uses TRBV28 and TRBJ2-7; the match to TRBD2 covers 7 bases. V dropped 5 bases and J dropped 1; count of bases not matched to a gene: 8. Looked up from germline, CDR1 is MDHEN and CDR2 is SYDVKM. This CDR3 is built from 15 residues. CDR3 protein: CASSGRGGGSYEQYF. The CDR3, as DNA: TGTGCCAGCAGTGGTCGCGGGGGAGGATCCTACGAGCAGTACTTC.

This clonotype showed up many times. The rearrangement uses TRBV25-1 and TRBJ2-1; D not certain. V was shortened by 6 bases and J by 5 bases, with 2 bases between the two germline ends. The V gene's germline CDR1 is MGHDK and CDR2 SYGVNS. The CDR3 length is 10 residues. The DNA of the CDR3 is TGTGCCAGCAGCAACAATGAGCAGTTCTTC. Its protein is CASSNNEQFF.

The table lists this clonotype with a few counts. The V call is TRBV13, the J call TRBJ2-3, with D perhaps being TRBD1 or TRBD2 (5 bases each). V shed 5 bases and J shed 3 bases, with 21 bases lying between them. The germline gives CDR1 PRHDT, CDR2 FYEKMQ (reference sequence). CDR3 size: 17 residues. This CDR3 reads CASSPREGRVLTDTQYF. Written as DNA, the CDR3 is TGTGCCAGCAGCCCACGAGAGGGGCGCGTTTTAACAGATACGCAGTATTTT.

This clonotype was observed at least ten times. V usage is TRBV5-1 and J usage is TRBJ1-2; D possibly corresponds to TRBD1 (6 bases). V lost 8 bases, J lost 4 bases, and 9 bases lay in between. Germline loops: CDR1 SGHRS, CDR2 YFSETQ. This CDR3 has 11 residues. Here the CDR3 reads CASRQAYGYTF. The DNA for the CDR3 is TGCGCCAGTCGACAGGCCTATGGCTACACCTTC.

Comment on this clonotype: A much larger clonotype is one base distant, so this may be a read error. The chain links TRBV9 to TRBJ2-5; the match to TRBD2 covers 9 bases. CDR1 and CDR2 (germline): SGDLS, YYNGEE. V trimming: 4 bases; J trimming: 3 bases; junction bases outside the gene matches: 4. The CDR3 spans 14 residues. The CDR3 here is CASSISGGKETQYF. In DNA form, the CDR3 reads TGTGCCAGCAGCATTAGCGGGGGTAAAGAGACCCAGTACTTC.

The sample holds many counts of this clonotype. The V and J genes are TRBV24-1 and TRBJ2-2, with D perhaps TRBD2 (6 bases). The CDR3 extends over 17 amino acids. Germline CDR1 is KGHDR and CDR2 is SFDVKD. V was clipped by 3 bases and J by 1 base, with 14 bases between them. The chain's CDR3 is CATSDLYAGRNTGELFF. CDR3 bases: TGTGCCACCAGTGATCTATACGCGGGGAGGAACACCGGGGAGCTGTTTTTT.

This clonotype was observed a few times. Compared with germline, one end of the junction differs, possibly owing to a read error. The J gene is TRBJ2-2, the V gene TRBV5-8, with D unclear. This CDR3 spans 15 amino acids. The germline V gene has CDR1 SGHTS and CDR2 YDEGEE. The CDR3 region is CAGSATTWNTGELFF. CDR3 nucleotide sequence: TGTGCCGGCAGCGCCACAACGTGGAACACCGGGGAGCTGTTTTTT.

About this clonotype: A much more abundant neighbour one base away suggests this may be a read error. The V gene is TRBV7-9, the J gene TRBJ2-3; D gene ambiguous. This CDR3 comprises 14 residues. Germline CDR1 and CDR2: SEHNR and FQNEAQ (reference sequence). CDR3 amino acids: CVSSLGQNRDTQYF. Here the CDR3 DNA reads TGTGTCAGCAGCTTAGGCCAGAACAGAGATACGCAGTATTTT.

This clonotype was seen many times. Here the CDR3 reads CSASDRNTEAFF. The CDR3 region has the DNA TGCAGTGCTTCGGACAGAAACACTGAAGCTTTCTTT. The chain has TRBV20-1 and TRBJ1-1; D perhaps matches TRBD1 (6 bases). The V end was cut by 5 bases, the J end by 2 bases, with 9 bases between. The germline V gene encodes CDR1 DFQATT and CDR2 SNEGSKA (reference sequence). The CDR3 totals 12 residues.

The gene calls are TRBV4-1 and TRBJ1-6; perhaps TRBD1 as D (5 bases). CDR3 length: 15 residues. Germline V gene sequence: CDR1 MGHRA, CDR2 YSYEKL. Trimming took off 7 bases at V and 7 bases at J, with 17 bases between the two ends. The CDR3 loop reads CASTIRGPGNSPLHF. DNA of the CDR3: TGCGCCAGCACCATTAGGGGCCCAGGGAATTCACCCCTCCACTTT.

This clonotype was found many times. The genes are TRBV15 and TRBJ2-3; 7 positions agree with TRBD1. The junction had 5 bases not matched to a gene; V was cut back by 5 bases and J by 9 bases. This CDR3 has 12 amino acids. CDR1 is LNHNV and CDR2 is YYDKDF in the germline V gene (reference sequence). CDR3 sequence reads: CATSPGQRTQYF. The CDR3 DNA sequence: TGTGCCACCAGCCCGGGACAGAGGACGCAGTATTTT.

The CDR3 DNA reads as TGTGCCAGCAGCCAAGATGCGGGGGGAGCTTTCTTT. Its protein is CASSQDAGGAFF. The chain is built from TRBV3-1 and TRBJ2-2; tentative D call: TRBD1 (5 bases). The closer fit of TRBJ1-1 to the DNA end suggests the J call may be wrong. CDR1 LGHDT and CDR2 YNNKEL come from the germline V gene (reference sequence). The CDR3 has 12 amino acids.

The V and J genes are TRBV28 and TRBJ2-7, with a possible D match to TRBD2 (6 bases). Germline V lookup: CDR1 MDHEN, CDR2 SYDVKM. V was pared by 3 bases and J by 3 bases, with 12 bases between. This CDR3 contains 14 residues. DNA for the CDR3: TGTGCCAGCAGTTTTTCTAGCGAGGGCTACGAGCAGTACTTC. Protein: CASSFSSEGYEQYF.